A single sample gave rise to the 2 T cell receptor beta chains below, sequenced in a study of T-cell memory formation after mild COVID-19. MiXCR was run by TCRdb on the 5' RACE reads, yielding one entry per CDR3 protein. Of fewer than 650,000 distinct CDR3 sequences in the sample, less than 25% were seen once. Sequencing was carried out using PBMCs or a T cell subset sorted from them (not recorded which). These receptors were collected from an adult woman who had mild COVID-19 (a few samples of this study predate the infection). Cell type and time point are not known.

The chain is built from TRBV5-1 and TRBJ1-1; 7 nucleotides agree with TRBD1. The CDR3 contains 13 residues. Germline CDR1 and CDR2: SGHRS and YFSETQ. V dropped 0 bases and J dropped 10; count of bases not matched to a gene: 6. The CDR3 DNA reads TGCGCCAGCAGCTTGGGAGGACAGGTGGGAGCTTTCTTT. It specifies CASSLGGQVGAFF. Combining the CDR3 with reference TRBV5-1 and TRBJ1-1 gives the whole variable domain KAGVTQTPRYLIKTRGQQVTLSCSPISGHRSVSWYQQTPGQGLQFLFEYFSETQRNKGNFPGRFSGRQFSNSRSEMNVSTLELGDSALYLCASSLGGQVGAFFGQGTRLTVV.

The chain joins TRBV12-3 or TRBV12-4 to TRBJ1-1, with D possibly being TRBD1 (5 bases). The CDR3 consists of 14 residues. V was clipped by 7 bases and J by 0 bases, with 12 bases between them. Written as DNA, the CDR3 is TGTGCCAGCACACCGGACATCATGAACACTGAAGCTTTCTTT. Amino acid sequence: CASTPDIMNTEAFF.